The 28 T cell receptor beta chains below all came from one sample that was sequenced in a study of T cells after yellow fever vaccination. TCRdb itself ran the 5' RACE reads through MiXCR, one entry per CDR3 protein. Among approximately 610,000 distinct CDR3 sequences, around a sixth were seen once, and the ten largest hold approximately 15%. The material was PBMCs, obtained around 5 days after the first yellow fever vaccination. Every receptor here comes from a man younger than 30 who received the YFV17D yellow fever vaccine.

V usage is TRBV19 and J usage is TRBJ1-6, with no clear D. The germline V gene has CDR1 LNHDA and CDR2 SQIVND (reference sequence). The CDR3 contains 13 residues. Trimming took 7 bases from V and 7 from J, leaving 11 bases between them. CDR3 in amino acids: CASNSLTNSPLHF. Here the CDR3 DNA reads TGTGCCAGTAACTCGCTGACGAATTCACCCCTCCACTTT.

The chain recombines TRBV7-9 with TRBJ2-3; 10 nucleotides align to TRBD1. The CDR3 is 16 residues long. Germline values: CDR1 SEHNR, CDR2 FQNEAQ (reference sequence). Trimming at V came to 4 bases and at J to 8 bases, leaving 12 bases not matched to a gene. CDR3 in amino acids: CASSWSGTGERSTQYF. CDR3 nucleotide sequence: TGTGCCAGCAGCTGGTCCGGGACAGGGGAAAGGAGTACGCAGTATTTT.

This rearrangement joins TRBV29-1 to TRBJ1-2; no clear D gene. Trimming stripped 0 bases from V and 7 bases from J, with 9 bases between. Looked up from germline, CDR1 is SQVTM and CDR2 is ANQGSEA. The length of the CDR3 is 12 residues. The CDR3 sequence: CSVEDLHGGYTF. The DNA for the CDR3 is TGCAGCGTTGAAGATCTTCACGGTGGCTACACCTTC.

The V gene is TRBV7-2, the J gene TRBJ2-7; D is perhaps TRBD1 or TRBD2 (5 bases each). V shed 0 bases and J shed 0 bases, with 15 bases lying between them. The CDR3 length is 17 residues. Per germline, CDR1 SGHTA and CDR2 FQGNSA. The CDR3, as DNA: TGTGCCAGCAGCTTAGCTTGGGCGTCAGGGAGCTCCTACGAGCAGTACTTC. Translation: CASSLAWASGSSYEQYF.

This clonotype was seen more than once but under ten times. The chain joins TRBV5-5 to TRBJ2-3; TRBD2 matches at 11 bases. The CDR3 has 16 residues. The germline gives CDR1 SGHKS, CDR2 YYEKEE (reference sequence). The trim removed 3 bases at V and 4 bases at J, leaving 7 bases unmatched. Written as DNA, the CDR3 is TGTGCCAGCAGCTGGGGACTAGCGGTTGTGTCAGATACGCAGTATTTT. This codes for CASSWGLAVVSDTQYF. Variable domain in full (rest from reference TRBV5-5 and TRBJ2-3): DAGVTQSPTHLIKTRGQQVTLRCSPISGHKSVSWYQQVLGQGPQFIFQYYEKEERGRGNFPDRFSARQFPNYSSELNVNALLLGDSALYLCASSWGLAVVSDTQYFGPGTRLTVL.

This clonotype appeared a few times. The CDR3 region has the DNA TGTGCCAGCAGCATAGACAGGGCCAATGAGCAGTTCTTC. It specifies CASSIDRANEQFF. This sequence joins TRBV9 and TRBJ2-1; 7 nucleotides match TRBD1. The CDR3 covers 13 residues. Per germline, CDR1 SGDLS and CDR2 YYNGEE. The ends lost 4 bases at V and 6 bases at J; junction bases unmatched: 4.

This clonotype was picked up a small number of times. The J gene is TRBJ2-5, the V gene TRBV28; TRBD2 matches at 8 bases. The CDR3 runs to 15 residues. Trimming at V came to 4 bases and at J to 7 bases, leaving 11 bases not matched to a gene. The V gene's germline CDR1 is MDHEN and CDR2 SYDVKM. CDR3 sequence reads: CASSSNGLAWGTQYF. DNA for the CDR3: TGTGCCAGCAGTTCAAATGGACTAGCCTGGGGGACCCAGTACTTC.

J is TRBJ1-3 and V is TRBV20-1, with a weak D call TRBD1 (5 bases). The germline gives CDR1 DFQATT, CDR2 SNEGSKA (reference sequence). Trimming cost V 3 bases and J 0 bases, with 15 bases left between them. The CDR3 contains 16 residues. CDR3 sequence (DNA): TGCAGTGCTAGCCGAGCGGGACGGCGCTCTGGAAACACCATATATTTT. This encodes CSASRAGRRSGNTIYF.

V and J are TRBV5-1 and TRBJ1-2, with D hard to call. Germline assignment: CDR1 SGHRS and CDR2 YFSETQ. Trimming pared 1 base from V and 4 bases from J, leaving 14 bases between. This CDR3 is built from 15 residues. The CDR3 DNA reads TGCGCCAGCAGCTTGACCTTTAGGGATGGCTATGGCTACACCTTC. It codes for CASSLTFRDGYGYTF.

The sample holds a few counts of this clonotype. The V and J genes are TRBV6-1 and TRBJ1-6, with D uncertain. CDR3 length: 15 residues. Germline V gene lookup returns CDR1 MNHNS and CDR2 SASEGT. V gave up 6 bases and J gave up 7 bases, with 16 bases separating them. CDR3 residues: CASSPLLGGNSPLHF. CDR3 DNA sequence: TGTGCCAGCAGCCCTCTTTTGGGCGGGAATTCACCCCTCCACTTT.

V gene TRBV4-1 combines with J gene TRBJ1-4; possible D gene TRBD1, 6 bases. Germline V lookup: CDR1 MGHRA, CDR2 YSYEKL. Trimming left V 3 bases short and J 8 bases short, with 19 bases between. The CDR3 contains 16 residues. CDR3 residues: CASSHPLGGNREKLFF. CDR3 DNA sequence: TGCGCCAGCAGCCATCCCTTAGGGGGTAATCGGGAAAAACTGTTTTTT.

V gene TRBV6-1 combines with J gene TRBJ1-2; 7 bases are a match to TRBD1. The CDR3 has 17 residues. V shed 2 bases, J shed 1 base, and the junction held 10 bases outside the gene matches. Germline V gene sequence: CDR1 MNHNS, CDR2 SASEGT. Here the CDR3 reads CASSETERTGVNYGYTF. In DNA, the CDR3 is TGTGCCAGCAGTGAAACAGAGCGTACAGGGGTTAACTATGGCTACACCTTC.

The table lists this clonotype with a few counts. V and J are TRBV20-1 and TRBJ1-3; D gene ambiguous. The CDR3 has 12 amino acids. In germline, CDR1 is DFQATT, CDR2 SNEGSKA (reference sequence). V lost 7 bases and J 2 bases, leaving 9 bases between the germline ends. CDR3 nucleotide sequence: TGCAGTGTAGGCCGTACTGGAAACACCATATATTTT. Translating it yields CSVGRTGNTIYF.

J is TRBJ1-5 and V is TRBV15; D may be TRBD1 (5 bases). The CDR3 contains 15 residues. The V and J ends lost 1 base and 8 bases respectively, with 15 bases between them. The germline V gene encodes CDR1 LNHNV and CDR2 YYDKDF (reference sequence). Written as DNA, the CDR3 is TGTGCCACCAGCAGAGGGGTTGGGGGGTGGGAGCCCCAGCATTTT. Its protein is CATSRGVGGWEPQHF.

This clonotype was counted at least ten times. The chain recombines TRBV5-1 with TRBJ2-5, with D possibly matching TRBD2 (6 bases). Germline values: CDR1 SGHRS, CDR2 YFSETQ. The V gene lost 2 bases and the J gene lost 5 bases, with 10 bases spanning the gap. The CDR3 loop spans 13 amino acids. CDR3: CASSLTGDETQYF. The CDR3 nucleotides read TGCGCCAGCAGCTTAACGGGGGACGAGACCCAGTACTTC.

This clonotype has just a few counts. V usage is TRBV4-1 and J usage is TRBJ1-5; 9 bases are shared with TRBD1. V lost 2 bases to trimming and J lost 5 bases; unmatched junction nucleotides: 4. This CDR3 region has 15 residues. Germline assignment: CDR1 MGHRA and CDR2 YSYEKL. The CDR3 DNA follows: TGCGCCAGCAGCCAACTACGGGACAGGGATCAGCCCCAGCATTTT. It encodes CASSQLRDRDQPQHF.

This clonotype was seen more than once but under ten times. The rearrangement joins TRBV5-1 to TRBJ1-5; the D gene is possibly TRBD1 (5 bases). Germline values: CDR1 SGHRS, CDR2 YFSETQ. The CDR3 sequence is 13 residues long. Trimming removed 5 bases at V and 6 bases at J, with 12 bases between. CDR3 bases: TGCGCCAGCAGTTGGGGGTTGAGTCAGCCCCAGCATTTT. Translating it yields CASSWGLSQPQHF.

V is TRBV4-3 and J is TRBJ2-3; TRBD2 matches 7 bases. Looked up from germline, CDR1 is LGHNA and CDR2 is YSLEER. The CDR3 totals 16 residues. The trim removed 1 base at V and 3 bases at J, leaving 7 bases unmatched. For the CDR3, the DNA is TGCGCCAGCAGCCAAGGCGCCGGGACTATGACAGATACGCAGTATTTT. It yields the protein CASSQGAGTMTDTQYF.

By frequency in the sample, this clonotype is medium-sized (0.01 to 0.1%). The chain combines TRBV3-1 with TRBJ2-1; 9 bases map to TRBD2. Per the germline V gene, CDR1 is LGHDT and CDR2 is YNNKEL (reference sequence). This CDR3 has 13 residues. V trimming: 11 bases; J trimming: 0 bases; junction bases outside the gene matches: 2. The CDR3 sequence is CAAGGSSYNEQFF. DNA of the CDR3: TGTGCCGCGGGGGGGAGCTCCTACAATGAGCAGTTCTTC.

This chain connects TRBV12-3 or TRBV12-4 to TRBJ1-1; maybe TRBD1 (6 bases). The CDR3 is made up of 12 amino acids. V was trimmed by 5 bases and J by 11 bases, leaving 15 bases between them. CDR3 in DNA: TGTGCCAGCAGTCCAACCCAGGGGCGGGCTTTCTTT. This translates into CASSPTQGRAFF.

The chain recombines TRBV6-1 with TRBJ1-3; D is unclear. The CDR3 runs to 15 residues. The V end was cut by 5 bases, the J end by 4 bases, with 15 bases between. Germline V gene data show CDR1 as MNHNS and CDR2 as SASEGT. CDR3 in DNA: TGTGCCAGCAGTCCGCGTACAGCTAACGGAAACACCATATATTTT. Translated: CASSPRTANGNTIYF.

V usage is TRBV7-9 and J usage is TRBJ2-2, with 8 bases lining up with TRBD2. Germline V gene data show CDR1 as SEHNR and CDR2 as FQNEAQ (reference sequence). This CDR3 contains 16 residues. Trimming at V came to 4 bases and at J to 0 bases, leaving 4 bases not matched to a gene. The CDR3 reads CASSSPGGANTGELFF. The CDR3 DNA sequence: TGTGCCAGCAGCTCTCCCGGGGGGGCGAACACCGGGGAGCTGTTTTTT.

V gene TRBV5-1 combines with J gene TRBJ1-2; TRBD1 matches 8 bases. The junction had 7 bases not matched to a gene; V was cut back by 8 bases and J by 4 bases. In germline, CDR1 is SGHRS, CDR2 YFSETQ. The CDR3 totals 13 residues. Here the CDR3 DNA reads TGCGCCAGTAAAGACGACAGGGGCTATGGCTACACCTTC. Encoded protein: CASKDDRGYGYTF.

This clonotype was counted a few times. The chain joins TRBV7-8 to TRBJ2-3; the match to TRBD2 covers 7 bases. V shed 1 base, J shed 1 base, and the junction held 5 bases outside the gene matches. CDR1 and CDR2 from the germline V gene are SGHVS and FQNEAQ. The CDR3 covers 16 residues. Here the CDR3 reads CASSLVGAGGTDTQYF. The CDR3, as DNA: TGTGCCAGCAGCTTAGTAGGGGCGGGGGGCACAGATACGCAGTATTTT.

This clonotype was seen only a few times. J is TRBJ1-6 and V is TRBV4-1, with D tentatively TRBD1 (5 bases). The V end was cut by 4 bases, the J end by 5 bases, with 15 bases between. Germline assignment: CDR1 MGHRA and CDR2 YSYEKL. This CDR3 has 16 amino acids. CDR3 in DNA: TGCGCCAGCAGCCCCAGACAGCCACAGAATAATTCACCCCTCCACTTT. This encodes CASSPRQPQNNSPLHF.

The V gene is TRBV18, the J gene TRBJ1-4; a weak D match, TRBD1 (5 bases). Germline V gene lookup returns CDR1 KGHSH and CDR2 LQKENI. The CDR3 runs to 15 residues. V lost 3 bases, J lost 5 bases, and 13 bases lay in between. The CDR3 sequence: CASSPLAQANEKLFF. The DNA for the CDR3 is TGTGCCAGCTCACCTTTGGCACAGGCCAATGAAAAACTGTTTTTT.

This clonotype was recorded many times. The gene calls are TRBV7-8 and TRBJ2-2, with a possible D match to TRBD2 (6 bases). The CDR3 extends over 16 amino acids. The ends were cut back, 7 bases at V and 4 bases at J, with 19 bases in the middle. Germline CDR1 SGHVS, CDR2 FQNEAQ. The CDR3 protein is CASTQGGAGGTGELFF. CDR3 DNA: TGTGCCAGCACCCAAGGTGGGGCCGGGGGCACCGGGGAGCTGTTTTTT.

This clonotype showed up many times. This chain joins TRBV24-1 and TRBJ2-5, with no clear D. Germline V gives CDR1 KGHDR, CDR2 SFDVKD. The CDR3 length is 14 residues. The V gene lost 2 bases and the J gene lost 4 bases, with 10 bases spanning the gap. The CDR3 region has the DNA TGTGCCACCAGTGATTCCCAGGCGGTAGAGACCCAGTACTTC. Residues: CATSDSQAVETQYF.